One TCR beta chain is described in this entry. This clone was seen a few times. Its antigen is currently not known. Base quality data are lacking; no much larger clone is found one base away. The library was made by the immunoSEQ multiplex PCR assay. Following the manufacturer's protocol, the hsTCRB Kit was used to amplify rearranged TCR beta chain sequences. TCRB libraries were sequenced on an Illumina MiSeq. Turning to the authors' computational methods: Demultiplexing, trimming and gene mapping were performed with the kit vendor's proprietary platform. TCRdb's version of the immuneACCESS table is confined to in-frame rearrangements and falls short of the full clone set. An unresolved V gene accounts for under half of the shortfall where checked; the remainder is of unknown origin. The V and J calls and clone size were taken over from that table, and D and trimming were inferred from the DNA. The sample table lists about 42,000 clones, approximately 83% of them with a count of one. The biggest ten clones account for over 1.5% of the sample.

This record belongs to a study of a mutant IDH1 vaccine in newly diagnosed glioma listed by TCRdb under 2021. Some background on the complete study: Patients received eight vaccinations in weeks 1, 3, 5, 7, 11, 15, 19 and 23, corresponding to visits V03 through V10. Vaccination started 4-6 weeks after radiotherapy alone, or was given together with temozolomide cycles in the groups whose treatment included chemotherapy. Of the approximately 35 treated patients, around 62% were male and about 40% were female, and a mean age of roughly 41 years was recorded. Before enrollment, most patients had been given radiochemotherapy with temozolomide as standard therapy, while the rest had received either radiotherapy alone or temozolomide alone. Peripheral blood was collected at six visits: V03 (baseline), V05, V07, V10, V12 and V13. For exploratory analyses, longitudinal TCRB deep sequencing was carried out in 25 treated patients wherever samples were available.

The germline V and J ends show losses of 3 bases and 5 bases respectively, and no gene match explains 8 bases of the junction. The CDR3 runs 16 residues from the cysteine to the phenylalanine. Only the CDR3 portion is preserved as DNA: 48 bases, with reading frame beginning at the first base. Looking up the germline V gene (reference sequence) yields CDR1 SEHNR and CDR2 FQNEAQ. The sample's time point label, in plain terms: week 5, during vaccination. Every vaccine dose consisted of 300 ug of a 20-mer mutant IDH1 peptide in Montanide, administered subcutaneously together with topical imiquimod. Donors had newly diagnosed WHO grade 3 or 4 IDH1-mutant astrocytomas with loss of nuclear ATRX. The samples were drawn from NOA16, a multicentre, single-arm, open-label phase I trial in Germany that tested a mutant IDH1 peptide vaccine in humans for the first time. Genomic DNA for TCRB sequencing was extracted from EDTA blood using the DNeasy Blood and Tissue Kit.

Findings and caveats that apply to the study as a whole: Vaccine-induced immune responses across multiple MHC alleles were detected in approximately 93% of patients. Pseudoprogression appeared unrelated to alterations in the top peripheral T cell clonotypes detected by TCRB sequencing. PBMC samples for TCRB deep sequencing were selected based on availability. The authors noted that analyses of patient blood samples could not be reproduced because of sample limitations.

The chain uses TRBV7-9 and TRBJ2-7; 12 central bases correspond to TRBD2. Specimen: PBMCs, collected from a glioma patient whose treatment included an IDH1 peptide vaccine. The TCR originated in a man between 40 and 49 years old with glioma. The CDR3 corresponds to CASSFSTSGGTHEQYF. The DNA is as follows: TGTGCCAGCAGCTTCTCAACTAGCGGGGGGACCCACGAGCAGTACTTC.